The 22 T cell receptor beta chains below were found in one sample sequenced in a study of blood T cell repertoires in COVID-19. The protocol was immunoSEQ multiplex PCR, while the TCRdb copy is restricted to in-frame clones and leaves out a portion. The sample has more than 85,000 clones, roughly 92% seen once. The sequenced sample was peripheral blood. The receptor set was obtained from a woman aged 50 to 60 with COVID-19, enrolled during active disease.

Here the CDR3 DNA reads TGTGCCACCAGCAGAGATCTTTCAGATACGCAGTATTTT. It translates to CATSRDLSDTQYF. The rearrangement joins TRBV15 to TRBJ2-3; D remains unclear. Trimming shortened V by 0 bases and J by 4 bases, and 5 bases separated the two germline ends. This CDR3 has 13 amino acids. Germline values: CDR1 LNHNV, CDR2 YYDKDF (reference sequence).

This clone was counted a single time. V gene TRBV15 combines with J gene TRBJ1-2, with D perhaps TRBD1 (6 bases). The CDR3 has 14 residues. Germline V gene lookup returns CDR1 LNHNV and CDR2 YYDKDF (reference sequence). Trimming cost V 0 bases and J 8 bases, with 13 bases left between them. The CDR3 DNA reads TGTGCCACCAGCAGAGATAGGGGGGGTTACGGCTACACCTTC. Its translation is CATSRDRGGYGYTF.

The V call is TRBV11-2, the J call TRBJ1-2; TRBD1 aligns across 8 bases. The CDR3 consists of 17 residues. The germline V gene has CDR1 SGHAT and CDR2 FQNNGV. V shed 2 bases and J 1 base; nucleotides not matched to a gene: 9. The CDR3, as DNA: TGTGCCAGCAGCTTAACCCGCCGACAGGGGCTTAACTATGGCTACACCTTC. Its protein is CASSLTRRQGLNYGYTF. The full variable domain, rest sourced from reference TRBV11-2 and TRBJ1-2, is EAGVAQSPRYKIIEKRQSVAFWCNPISGHATLYWYQQILGQGPKLLIQFQNNGVVDDSQLPKDRFSAERLKGVDSTLKIQPAKLEDSAVYLCASSLTRRQGLNYGYTFGSGTRLTVV.

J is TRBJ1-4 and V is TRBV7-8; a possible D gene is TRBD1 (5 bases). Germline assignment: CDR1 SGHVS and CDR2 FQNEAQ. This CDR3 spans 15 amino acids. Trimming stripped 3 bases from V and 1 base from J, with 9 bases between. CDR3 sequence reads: CASSFREETNEKLFF. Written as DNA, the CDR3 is TGTGCCAGCAGCTTCAGGGAGGAAACTAATGAAAAACTGTTTTTT.

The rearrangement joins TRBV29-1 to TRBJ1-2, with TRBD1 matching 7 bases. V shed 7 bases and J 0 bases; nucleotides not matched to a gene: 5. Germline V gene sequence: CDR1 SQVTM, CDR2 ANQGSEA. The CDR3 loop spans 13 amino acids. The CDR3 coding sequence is TGCAGCGGTGTAGGGACAGCTAACTATGGCTACACCTTC. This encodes CSGVGTANYGYTF.

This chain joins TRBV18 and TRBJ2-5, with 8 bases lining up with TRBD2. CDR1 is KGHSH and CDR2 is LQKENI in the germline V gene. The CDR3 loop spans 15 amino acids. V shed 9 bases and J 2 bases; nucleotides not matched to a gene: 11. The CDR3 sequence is CASDSGLANQETQYF. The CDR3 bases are TGTGCCAGTGATTCCGGACTAGCCAATCAAGAGACCCAGTACTTC.

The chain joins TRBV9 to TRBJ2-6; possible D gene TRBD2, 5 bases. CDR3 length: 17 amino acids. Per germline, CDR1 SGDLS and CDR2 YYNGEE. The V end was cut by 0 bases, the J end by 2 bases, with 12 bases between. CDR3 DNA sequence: TGTGCCAGCAGCGTAGCTACGGGGAAGGCTGGGGCCAACGTCCTGACTTTC. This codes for CASSVATGKAGANVLTF.

For the CDR3, the DNA is TGTGCCAGCAGTGTAGGAGCAGGGAAAAACTATGGCTACACCTTC. Its translation: CASSVGAGKNYGYTF. The chain carries TRBV2 and TRBJ1-2, with TRBD1 as a possible D gene (5 bases). V lost 4 bases and J lost 2, with 14 bases in between. The CDR3 extends over 15 amino acids. Germline loops: CDR1 SNHLY, CDR2 FYNNEI.

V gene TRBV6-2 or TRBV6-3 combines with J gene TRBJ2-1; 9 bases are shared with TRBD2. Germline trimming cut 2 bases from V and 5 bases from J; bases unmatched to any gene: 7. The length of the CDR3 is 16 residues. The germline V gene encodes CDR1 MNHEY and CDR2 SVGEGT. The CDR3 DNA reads TGTGCCAGCAGTTACATGGCGGGGGGGCTCGACAATGAGCAGTTCTTC. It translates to CASSYMAGGLDNEQFF.

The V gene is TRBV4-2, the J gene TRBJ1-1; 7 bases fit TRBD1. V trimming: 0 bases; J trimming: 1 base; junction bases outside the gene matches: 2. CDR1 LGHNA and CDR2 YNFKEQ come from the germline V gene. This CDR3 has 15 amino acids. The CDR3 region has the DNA TGTGCCAGCAGCCAAGAGGGACAGAAGAACACTGAAGCTTTCTTT. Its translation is CASSQEGQKNTEAFF.

CDR3 nucleotide sequence: TGTGCCAGTAAGAGGACAGGGTCGAACTATGGCTACACCTTC. This codes for CASKRTGSNYGYTF. The chain joins TRBV19 to TRBJ1-2, with 8 bases that match TRBD1. Losses at the gene ends were 7 bases for V and 2 bases for J; bases not matched to a gene: 6. The CDR3 runs to 14 residues. In germline, CDR1 is LNHDA, CDR2 SQIVND (reference sequence). The complete variable domain, with remaining parts taken from reference TRBV19 and TRBJ1-2, reads DGGITQSPKYLFRKEGQNVTLSCEQNLNHDAMYWYRQDPGQGLRLIYYSQIVNDFQKGDIAEGYSVSREKKESFPLTVTSAQKNPTAFYLCASKRTGSNYGYTFGSGTRLTVV.

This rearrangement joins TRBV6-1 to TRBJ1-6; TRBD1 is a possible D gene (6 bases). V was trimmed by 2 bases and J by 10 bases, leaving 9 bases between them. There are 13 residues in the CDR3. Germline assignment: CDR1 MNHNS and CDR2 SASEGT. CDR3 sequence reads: CASSEIGGSPLHF. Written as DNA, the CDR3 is TGTGCCAGCAGTGAAATTGGGGGCTCACCCCTCCACTTT.

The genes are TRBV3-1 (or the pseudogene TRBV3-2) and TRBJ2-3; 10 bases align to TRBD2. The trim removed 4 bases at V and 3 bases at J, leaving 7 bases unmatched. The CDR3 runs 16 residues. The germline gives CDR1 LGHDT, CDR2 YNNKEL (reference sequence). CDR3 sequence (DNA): TGTGCCAGCAGCCCAGAGCGGGGGGGTCCGACAGATACGCAGTATTTT. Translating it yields CASSPERGGPTDTQYF.

The chain's CDR3 is CASSELGTALHYGYTF. The CDR3 region has the DNA TGTGCCAGCAGCGAGCTCGGGACAGCCCTGCACTATGGCTACACCTTC. The chain recombines TRBV27 with TRBJ1-2; 7 nucleotides match TRBD1. There are 16 residues in the CDR3. Per germline, CDR1 MNHEY and CDR2 SMNVEV (reference sequence). The V segment lost 6 bases and the J segment 3 bases; nucleotides outside the gene matches: 13.

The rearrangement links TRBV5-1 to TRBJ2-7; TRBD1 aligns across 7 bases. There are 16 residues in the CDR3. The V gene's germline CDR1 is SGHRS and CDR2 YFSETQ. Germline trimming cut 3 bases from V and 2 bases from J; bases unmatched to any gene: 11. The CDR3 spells CASSSPGDRATYEQYF. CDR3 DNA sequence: TGCGCCAGCAGCTCCCCAGGAGACAGGGCTACCTACGAGCAGTACTTC.

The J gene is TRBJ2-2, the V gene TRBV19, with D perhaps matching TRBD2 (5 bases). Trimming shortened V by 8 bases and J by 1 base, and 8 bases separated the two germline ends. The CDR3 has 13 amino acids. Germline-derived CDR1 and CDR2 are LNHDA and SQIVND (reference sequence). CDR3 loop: CASAEGNTGELFF. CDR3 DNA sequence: TGTGCCAGTGCCGAGGGGAACACCGGGGAGCTGTTTTTT.

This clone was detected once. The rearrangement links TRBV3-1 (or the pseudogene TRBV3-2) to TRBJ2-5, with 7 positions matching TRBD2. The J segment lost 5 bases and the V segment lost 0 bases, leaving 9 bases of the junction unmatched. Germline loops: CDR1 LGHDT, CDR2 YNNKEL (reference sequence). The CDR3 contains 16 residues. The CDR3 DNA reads TGTGCCAGCAGCCAAGAGAATAGCGGGTATAGCGAGACCCAGTACTTC. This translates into CASSQENSGYSETQYF.

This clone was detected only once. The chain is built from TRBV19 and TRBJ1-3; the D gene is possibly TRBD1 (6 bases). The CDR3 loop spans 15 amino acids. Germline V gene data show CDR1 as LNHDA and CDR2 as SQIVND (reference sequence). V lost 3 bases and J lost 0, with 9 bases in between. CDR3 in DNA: TGTGCCAGTAGTATCCCACAGGGCTCTGGAAACACCATATATTTT. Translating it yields CASSIPQGSGNTIYF. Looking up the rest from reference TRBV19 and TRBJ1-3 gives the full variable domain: DGGITQSPKYLFRKEGQNVTLSCEQNLNHDAMYWYRQDPGQGLRLIYYSQIVNDFQKGDIAEGYSVSREKKESFPLTVTSAQKNPTAFYLCASSIPQGSGNTIYFGEGSWLTVV.

The CDR3 bases are TGTGCCAGCAGCTCCCCTACTACGATTAGCACAGATACGCAGTATTTT. Its protein product is CASSSPTTISTDTQYF. The V call is TRBV13, the J call TRBJ2-3; D uncertain. This CDR3 contains 16 residues. Between the trimmed V and J ends, which lost 4 bases and 0 bases, there was a span of 14 bases. The germline V gene has CDR1 PRHDT and CDR2 FYEKMQ (reference sequence).

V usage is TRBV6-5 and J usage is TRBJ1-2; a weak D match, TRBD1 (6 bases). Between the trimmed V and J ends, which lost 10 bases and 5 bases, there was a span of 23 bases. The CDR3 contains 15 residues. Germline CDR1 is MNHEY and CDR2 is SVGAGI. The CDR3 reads CATPGGGQGIYGYTF. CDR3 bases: TGTGCCACCCCGGGGGGGGGCCAGGGGATTTATGGCTACACCTTC.

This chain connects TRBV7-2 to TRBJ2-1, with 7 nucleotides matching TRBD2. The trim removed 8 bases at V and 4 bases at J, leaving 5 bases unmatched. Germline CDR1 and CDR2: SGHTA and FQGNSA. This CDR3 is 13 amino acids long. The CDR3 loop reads CASRGGGYNEQFF. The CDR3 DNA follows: TGTGCCAGCCGCGGCGGGGGTTACAATGAGCAGTTCTTC. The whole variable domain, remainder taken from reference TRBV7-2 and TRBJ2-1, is GAGVSQSPSNKVTEKGKDVELRCDPISGHTALYWYRQSLGQGLEFLIYFQGNSAPDKSGLPSDRFSAERTGGSVSTLTIQRTQQEDSAVYLCASRGGGYNEQFFGPGTRLTVL.

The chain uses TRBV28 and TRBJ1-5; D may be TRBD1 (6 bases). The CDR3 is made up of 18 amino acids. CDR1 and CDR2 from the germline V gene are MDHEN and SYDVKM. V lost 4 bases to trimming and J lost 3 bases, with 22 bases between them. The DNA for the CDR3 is TGTGCCAGCAGTTGGACTCCGGGACAAATAAGAATCAATCAGCCCCAGCATTTT. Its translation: CASSWTPGQIRINQPQHF. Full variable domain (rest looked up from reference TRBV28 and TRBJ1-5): DVKVTQSSRYLVKRTGEKVFLECVQDMDHENMFWYRQDPGLGLRLIYFSYDVKMKEKGDIPEGYSVSREKKERFSLILESASTNQTSMYLCASSWTPGQIRINQPQHFGDGTRLSIL.